A selection of T cell receptor beta chains follows, all from one sample in a study of T cells in Graves' hyperthyroidism and ophthalmopathy. TCRdb recomputed calls from the multiplex PCR reads with MiXCR, one row per CDR3 protein. The sample consists of around 620,000 distinct CDR3 sequences, approximately 15% of them appearing once. The sequenced material came from blood. These receptors came from a woman aged 18-30 years with Graves' ophthalmopathy. Each CDR3 is given with its conserved first and last residue. The D gene is left open where the match is weak. Clone size appears in some rows only: once, few, many, or a class for an expanded clone.

size: many
J: TRBJ1-1
V: TRBV9
D: NA
DNA: TGTGCCAGCAGCGTAGGAGCGACCTCTCACACTGAAGCTTTCTTT
CDR3: CASSVGATSHTEAFF

size: many
J: TRBJ2-1
V: TRBV11-1
D: NA
DNA: TGTGCCAGCAGCTTACTCTCCCACAGCTCCTACAATGAGCAGTTCTTC
CDR3: CASSLLSHSSYNEQFF

size: NA
J: TRBJ1-1
V: TRBV19
D: NA
DNA: TGTGCCAGTACCCTCGGGCGCACTGAAGCTTTCTTT
CDR3: CASTLGRTEAFF

size: many
J: TRBJ1-2
V: TRBV6-1
D: TRBD1
DNA: TGTGCCAGCAGCTCGGACAGGACTCCTCGTCTTAACTATGGCTACACCTTC
CDR3: CASSSDRTPRLNYGYTF

size: many
J: TRBJ1-1
V: TRBV3-1
D: NA
DNA: TGTGCCAGCAGCCAAGTGGGCCTGATGAACACTGAAGCTTTCTTT
CDR3: CASSQVGLMNTEAFF

size: once
J: TRBJ1-3
V: TRBV7-9
D: NA
DNA: TGTGCCAGCAGCCCTAGACAGGTTCTCTCTGGAAGCACCATATATTTT
CDR3: CASSPRQVLSGSTIYF

size: once
J: TRBJ1-2
V: TRBV20-1
D: NA
DNA: TGCAGTGCTAGTGCCGTGACAGTAGCTAACTATGGCTACACCTTC
CDR3: CSASAVTVANYGYTF

size: few
J: TRBJ2-7
V: TRBV6-1
D: NA
DNA: TGTGCCAGCAAGGACTACTCCTACGAGCAGTACTTC
CDR3: CASKDYSYEQYF

size: few
J: TRBJ2-4
V: TRBV4-1
D: TRBD2
DNA: TGCGCCAGCAGCCAAGGACTACTAGCGGGAGAGCGTAAAAACATTCAGTACTTC
CDR3: CASSQGLLAGERKNIQYF

size: many
J: TRBJ1-1
V: TRBV11-1
D: NA
DNA: TGTGCCAGCAGCAAGGGGAGGGTGTACACTGAAGCTTTCTTT
CDR3: CASSKGRVYTEAFF

size: NA
J: TRBJ2-5
V: TRBV5-8
D: TRBD2
DNA: TGTGCCAGCAGCCGTAGCGGGAGTCGGGTAGGGACCCAGTACTTC
CDR3: CASSRSGSRVGTQYF

size: many
J: TRBJ2-3
V: TRBV27
D: NA
DNA: TGTGCCAGCAGTTCAGGGGGGCAGGGCCTCACAGATACGCAGTATTTT
CDR3: CASSSGGQGLTDTQYF

size: NA
J: TRBJ2-3
V: TRBV6-2/TRBV6-3
D: TRBD2
DNA: TGTGCCAGCAGTCGACCACCGGGACTAGGAGATACGCAGTATTTT
CDR3: CASSRPPGLGDTQYF

size: many
J: TRBJ2-3
V: TRBV7-8
D: TRBD2
DNA: TGTGCCAGCAGTGGGACTAGCGGCAATACGCAGTATTTT
CDR3: CASSGTSGNTQYF

size: NA
J: TRBJ1-6
V: TRBV6-1
D: NA
DNA: TGTGCCAGCAGAGACGACAGCTCCTATAATTCACCCCTCCACTTT
CDR3: CASRDDSSYNSPLHF

size: many
J: TRBJ2-5
V: TRBV11-2
D: TRBD2
DNA: TGTGCCAGCAGCTTAGTTTTCGGGAGGGGTGTGGAGACCCAGTACTTC
CDR3: CASSLVFGRGVETQYF

size: many
J: TRBJ2-3
V: TRBV10-3
D: TRBD2
DNA: TGTGCCATCAGTGAGTCAGGGCTAGCGGGAGCGGGCACAGATACGCAGTATTTT
CDR3: CAISESGLAGAGTDTQYF

size: few
J: TRBJ1-2
V: TRBV18
D: NA
DNA: TGTGCCAGCTCACCGCCCGGGCCCCGGCGGGGAGACACCTTC
CDR3: CASSPPGPRRGDTF

size: many
J: TRBJ2-3
V: TRBV12-3/TRBV12-4
D: TRBD2
DNA: TGTGCCAGCATAATGGGACTAGCGGGGACTAGTACGCAGTATTTT
CDR3: CASIMGLAGTSTQYF

size: many
J: TRBJ1-1
V: TRBV18
D: TRBD1
DNA: TGTGCCAGCTCAAGATCCGGGACAGGGGACACTGAAGCTTTCTTT
CDR3: CASSRSGTGDTEAFF

size: many
J: TRBJ1-4
V: TRBV30
D: NA
DNA: TGTGCCACCACAAGCCGTACTAATGAAAAACTGTTTTTT
CDR3: CATTSRTNEKLFF

size: few
J: TRBJ2-1
V: TRBV13
D: NA
DNA: TGTGCCAGCAGCTCAGTCCCCGGGGGCTCCTACAATGAGCAGTTCTTC
CDR3: CASSSVPGGSYNEQFF

size: many
J: TRBJ2-7
V: TRBV20-1
D: NA
DNA: TGCAGTGCTAGCGCCTACCAGAGTTACGAGCAGTACTTC
CDR3: CSASAYQSYEQYF

size: many
J: TRBJ2-1
V: TRBV12-3/TRBV12-4
D: NA
DNA: TGTGCCAGCAGTCCTTTCCAGGACAATGAGCAGTTCTTC
CDR3: CASSPFQDNEQFF

size: many
J: TRBJ1-1
V: TRBV7-3
D: NA
DNA: TGTGCCAGCAGCTTATGGGGGGGCTACGACACTGAAGCTTTCTTT
CDR3: CASSLWGGYDTEAFF

size: NA
J: TRBJ2-7
V: TRBV5-5
D: NA
DNA: TGTGCCAGCAGCTTGACTCCAGCGTTCTCCTACGAGCAGTACTTC
CDR3: CASSLTPAFSYEQYF

size: many
J: TRBJ2-1
V: TRBV11-2
D: NA
DNA: TGTGCCAGCAGCTTATTCGGTCGTAAGGGTCCCTACAATGAGCAGTTCTTC
CDR3: CASSLFGRKGPYNEQFF

size: few
J: TRBJ2-4
V: TRBV15
D: NA
DNA: TGTGCCACCAGCAGACCCTCTGGTGGCGCTCGATCAACGGCCAAAAACATTCAGTACTTC
CDR3: CATSRPSGGARSTAKNIQYF

size: many
J: TRBJ2-2
V: TRBV6-2/TRBV6-3
D: NA
DNA: TGTGCCAGCAGGCCCCAGGACACCGGGGAGCTGTTTTTT
CDR3: CASRPQDTGELFF

size: NA
J: TRBJ2-7
V: TRBV11-2
D: NA
DNA: TGTGCCAGCAGCCCCCACGATGGGGATTCCTACGAGCAGTACTTC
CDR3: CASSPHDGDSYEQYF

size: NA
J: TRBJ2-7
V: TRBV7-2
D: TRBD1
DNA: TGTGCCAGCAGCTCCTTCGGGACAGCCCCCGAGGACTCCTACGAGCAGTACTTC
CDR3: CASSSFGTAPEDSYEQYF